The 24 T cell receptor beta chains in this list originate from one sample, sequenced in a study of T cell changes during pregnancy in multiple sclerosis. Sequenced by immunoSEQ multiplex PCR; TCRdb stores in-frame clones only, minus some. The sample has around 50,000 clones; roughly 93% are singletons. The input for sequencing was CD8+ T cells from peripheral blood mononuclear cells, taken in the second trimester of pregnancy. All receptors come from a female donor with multiple sclerosis, enrolled in a pregnancy study.

CDR3: CASSSWEGGAINEQFF. The CDR3 region has the DNA TGTGCCAGCAGCTCTTGGGAGGGGGGAGCAATCAATGAGCAGTTCTTC. The chain carries TRBV7-8 and TRBJ2-1; a possible D gene is TRBD2 (7 bases). Germline CDR1 reads SGHVS; CDR2 reads FQNEAQ. This CDR3 comprises 16 residues. The germline V and J ends were trimmed by 4 bases and 6 bases, with 19 bases remaining between them.

CDR3: CASSVETAASSGNTIYF. The CDR3 coding sequence is TGTGCCAGCAGCGTAGAGACGGCAGCGAGCTCTGGAAACACCATATATTTT. The gene calls are TRBV9 and TRBJ1-3; no clear D gene. Germline V gene sequence: CDR1 SGDLS, CDR2 YYNGEE. This CDR3 spans 17 amino acids. The germline V and J ends were trimmed by 0 bases and 0 bases, with 13 bases remaining between them. The complete variable domain, with remaining parts taken from reference TRBV9 and TRBJ1-3, reads DSGVTQTPKHLITATGQRVTLRCSPRSGDLSVYWYQQSLDQGLQFLIQYYNGEERAKGNILERFSAQQFPDLHSELNLSSLELGDSALYFCASSVETAASSGNTIYFGEGSWLTVV.

V is TRBV29-1 and J is TRBJ2-3; 10 bases are shared with TRBD1. The germline CDR1 and CDR2 sequences are SQVTM and ANQGSEA. The V segment lost 5 bases and the J segment 4 bases; nucleotides outside the gene matches: 6. The CDR3 has 14 amino acids. The CDR3 is CSVTGTGESDTQYF. DNA of the CDR3: TGCAGCGTTACCGGGACAGGGGAGTCAGATACGCAGTATTTT.

CDR3 region: CASSPGTAPNTEAFF. The CDR3 DNA is TGTGCCAGCAGTCCGGGGACAGCCCCCAACACTGAAGCTTTCTTT. The chain couples TRBV27 to TRBJ1-1; TRBD1 matches 7 bases. The CDR3 covers 15 residues. The germline V gene encodes CDR1 MNHEY and CDR2 SMNVEV (reference sequence). V shed 5 bases and J 2 bases; nucleotides not matched to a gene: 8.

The rearrangement links TRBV6-5 to TRBJ2-5; D remains unclear. This CDR3 contains 14 residues. Germline CDR1 reads MNHEY; CDR2 reads SVGAGI. Trimming pared 5 bases from V and 3 bases from J, leaving 13 bases between. CDR3 in amino acids: CASSTRSWEETQYF. The CDR3 region has the DNA TGTGCCAGCAGTACCCGGAGCTGGGAAGAGACCCAGTACTTC.

This chain links TRBV30 with TRBJ2-7, with 7 bases identical to TRBD2. Trimming at V came to 4 bases and at J to 0 bases, leaving 3 bases not matched to a gene. Per germline, CDR1 GTSNPN and CDR2 SVGIG (reference sequence). This CDR3 is 13 amino acids long. The CDR3, as DNA: TGTGCCTGGAAAGGCGGGAGCTCCTACGAGCAGTACTTC. Translation gives CAWKGGSSYEQYF.

CDR3 protein: CASSSWGGRGNEQYF. CDR3 bases: TGTGCCAGCAGCTCGTGGGGCGGGAGAGGCAACGAGCAGTACTTC. V is TRBV11-2 and J is TRBJ2-7, with 7 bases that match TRBD2. Germline lookup yields CDR1 SGHAT and CDR2 FQNNGV. V gave up 4 bases and J gave up 5 bases; unmatched junction bases: 11. This CDR3 is 15 amino acids long.

This chain links TRBV27 with TRBJ2-1, with 7 bases matching TRBD1. With 5 bases clipped from V and 8 bases from J, the junction kept 6 bases outside the gene matches. Germline CDR1 and CDR2: MNHEY and SMNVEV (reference sequence). The CDR3 consists of 13 residues. CDR3 residues: CASSGHRGHEQFF. Written as DNA, the CDR3 is TGTGCCAGCAGTGGGCACAGGGGCCATGAGCAGTTCTTC.

CDR3 nucleotide sequence: TGTGCCAGCACTGCCACAGGGCGGGGGATGAGTGAAGCTTTCTTT. Amino acid sequence: CASTATGRGMSEAFF. The chain links TRBV6-1 to TRBJ1-1; a possible D gene is TRBD1 (6 bases). The length of the CDR3 is 15 residues. V lost 7 bases and J lost 7, with 22 bases in between. The V gene's germline CDR1 is MNHNS and CDR2 SASEGT.

This clone is classed as medium-sized. The J gene is TRBJ2-7, the V gene TRBV19; 12 positions agree with TRBD2. The CDR3 extends over 15 amino acids. Trimming took 0 bases from V and 3 from J; bases not matched to a gene: 0. The germline gives CDR1 LNHDA, CDR2 SQIVND (reference sequence). CDR3 residues: CASSIETSGSYEQYF. The DNA for the CDR3 is TGTGCCAGTAGTATAGAGACTAGCGGGAGCTACGAGCAGTACTTC.

The rearrangement links TRBV6-1 to TRBJ1-5; tentatively, D is TRBD1 (5 bases). V was pared by 2 bases and J by 9 bases, with 17 bases between. Germline CDR1 reads MNHNS; CDR2 reads SASEGT. The CDR3 consists of 15 residues. CDR3 protein: CASSERTLEKWPQHF. The CDR3 DNA follows: TGTGCCAGCAGTGAACGGACACTGGAAAAGTGGCCCCAGCATTTT.

The V gene is TRBV20-1, the J gene TRBJ1-1, with a weak D call TRBD1 (5 bases). Trimming stripped 0 bases from V and 11 bases from J, with 10 bases between. The CDR3 loop spans 11 amino acids. Germline V CDR1 and CDR2: DFQATT, SNEGSKA (reference sequence). The DNA for the CDR3 is TGCAGTGCTAGAGATCAGGGAAGGGCTTTCTTT. This encodes CSARDQGRAFF.

This clone has just one count. The V and J genes are TRBV30 and TRBJ2-2; 13 nucleotides agree with TRBD2. The CDR3 covers 16 residues. Germline CDR1 GTSNPN, CDR2 SVGIG (reference sequence). The V gene end was trimmed by 8 bases and the J gene end by 6 bases; junction bases not matched to a gene: 12. CDR3 nucleotides: TGTGCCAGCGAATTTCGGACTAGCGGGAGTGCCGGGGAGCTGTTTTTT. Protein: CASEFRTSGSAGELFF.

The rearrangement links TRBV2 to TRBJ2-3; the match to TRBD1 covers 10 bases. CDR3 length equals 15 residues. Trimming at V came to 4 bases and at J to 1 base, leaving 2 bases not matched to a gene. Germline CDR1 SNHLY, CDR2 FYNNEI. CDR3 in amino acids: CASSAGTGGTDTQYF. As DNA, the CDR3 is TGTGCCAGCAGTGCCGGGACAGGGGGCACAGATACGCAGTATTTT.

V and J are TRBV15 and TRBJ1-4; 7 bases fit TRBD1. V lost 4 bases and J lost 6; bases outside the gene matches: 14. The CDR3 extends over 17 amino acids. The germline V gene encodes CDR1 LNHNV and CDR2 YYDKDF (reference sequence). The CDR3 spells CATSTFGQGVGDEKLFF. In DNA form, the CDR3 reads TGTGCCACCAGCACCTTCGGGCAGGGGGTAGGGGATGAAAAACTGTTTTTT.

The rearrangement links TRBV29-1 to TRBJ2-7; no definite D call. Germline V gene lookup returns CDR1 SQVTM and CDR2 ANQGSEA. CDR3 length: 13 amino acids. The V end was cut by 4 bases, the J end by 0 bases, with 10 bases between. The CDR3 DNA is TGCAGCGTTGGAGTGAGGTCCTCCTACGAGCAGTACTTC. The encoded protein is CSVGVRSSYEQYF.

The sample holds one count of this clone. The chain uses TRBV7-8 and TRBJ2-1; possible D gene TRBD1, 5 bases. Germline V CDR1 and CDR2: SGHVS, FQNEAQ. Trimming stripped 5 bases from V and 5 bases from J, with 7 bases between. This CDR3 has 12 residues. The CDR3 sequence: CASSDSHNEQFF. The CDR3, as DNA: TGTGCCAGCAGCGACAGTCACAATGAGCAGTTCTTC.

The CDR3 sequence is CASSGGGLNTEAFF. The DNA for the CDR3 is TGTGCCAGCAGTGGCGGGGGTCTGAACACTGAAGCTTTCTTT. V and J are TRBV28 and TRBJ1-1, with TRBD1 as a possible D gene (5 bases). V gave up 5 bases and J gave up 0 bases, with 10 bases separating them. The germline V gene has CDR1 MDHEN and CDR2 SYDVKM. This CDR3 has 14 residues.

This clone was seen only once. The chain uses TRBV9 and TRBJ1-1, with D hard to call. The CDR3 loop spans 15 amino acids. CDR1 is SGDLS and CDR2 is YYNGEE in the germline V gene. V was shortened by 5 bases and J by 1 base, with 15 bases between the two germline ends. CDR3 bases: TGTGCCAGCAGGGGTACAGCCTCTTGGAACACTGAAGCTTTCTTT. Translated: CASRGTASWNTEAFF.

This chain links TRBV15 with TRBJ2-7, with D perhaps matching TRBD1 (5 bases). The CDR3 has 14 amino acids. Per the germline V gene, CDR1 is LNHNV and CDR2 is YYDKDF (reference sequence). V was shortened by 2 bases and J by 3 bases, with 11 bases between the two germline ends. For the CDR3, the DNA is TGTGCCACCAGCAGACAGGGTTTCGGCTACGAGCAGTACTTC. This codes for CATSRQGFGYEQYF.

This clone appeared once. V is TRBV11-2 and J is TRBJ2-3; the match to TRBD2 covers 10 bases. CDR3 length equals 16 residues. Germline loops: CDR1 SGHAT, CDR2 FQNNGV. V trimming: 5 bases; J trimming: 4 bases; junction bases outside the gene matches: 9. The DNA for the CDR3 is TGTGCCAGCAGCCCATACACCGGACTAGCGGCAGATACGCAGTATTTT. Its protein product is CASSPYTGLAADTQYF.

In DNA form, the CDR3 reads TGCAGCGCCCTGGGGGCTAGTACCGGGGAGCTGTTTTTT. The encoded protein is CSALGASTGELFF. This chain links TRBV29-1 with TRBJ2-2, with D perhaps TRBD1 (6 bases). Looked up from germline, CDR1 is SQVTM and CDR2 is ANQGSEA. Trimming left V 7 bases short and J 5 bases short, with 14 bases between. The CDR3 totals 13 residues.

V is TRBV7-9 and J is TRBJ1-1; TRBD1 matches at 7 bases. This CDR3 region has 12 residues. Trimming cost V 5 bases and J 4 bases; bases outside gene matches: 1. Per the germline V gene, CDR1 is SEHNR and CDR2 is FQNEAQ (reference sequence). CDR3 in amino acids: CASSQGGTEAFF. The CDR3 DNA is TGTGCCAGCAGCCAGGGGGGCACTGAAGCTTTCTTT.

In its sample, this clone was seen once. The CDR3 reads CASSLALAQQGGYGYTF. CDR3 nucleotides: TGCGCCAGCAGCTTGGCCTTGGCTCAACAAGGGGGCTATGGCTACACCTTC. The gene calls are TRBV5-1 and TRBJ1-2, with D possibly TRBD1 on 6 matching bases. CDR3 length: 17 residues. V was trimmed by 0 bases and J by 4 bases, leaving 19 bases between them. Germline V CDR1 and CDR2: SGHRS, YFSETQ.